This passage covers 23 T cell receptor beta chains from one sample sequenced in a study of CD8+CD57+ T cells in acquired aplastic anemia. Genomic DNA provided the template from which TCR beta VDJ and CDR3 profiles were obtained. TCRdb reprocessed the reads via MiXCR and lists one record per CDR3 protein. Among about 180,000 distinct CDR3 sequences listed, around 45% were seen once. The sample taken for sequencing was sorted CD4+, CD8+, or CD8+CD57+ T cells (not recorded which) from PBMCs. The source is a human donor in good health.

This clonotype was recorded at least ten times. V is TRBV5-6 and J is TRBJ2-7; 8 bases are a match to TRBD1. Germline assignment: CDR1 SGHDT and CDR2 YYEEEE. The CDR3 has 14 amino acids. V trimming: 4 bases; J trimming: 2 bases; junction bases outside the gene matches: 5. CDR3 nucleotides: TGTGCCAGCAGCCAGGGGGCCCCCGCCTACGAGCAGTACTTC. It is translated as CASSQGAPAYEQYF.

The V call is TRBV5-1, the J call TRBJ2-7; 14 nucleotides agree with TRBD2. Germline V gives CDR1 SGHRS, CDR2 YFSETQ. The CDR3 consists of 16 residues. The V segment lost 4 bases and the J segment 3 bases; nucleotides outside the gene matches: 6. Here the CDR3 reads CASSRGLAGGYYEQYF. CDR3 DNA: TGCGCCAGCAGCCGAGGACTAGCGGGGGGATACTACGAGCAGTACTTC.

CDR3 sequence (DNA): TGTGCCAGCCTTCAACGGGGGGAGCTGTTTTTT. Translated, it gives CASLQRGELFF. The rearrangement uses TRBV11-3 and TRBJ2-2; no definite D call. V gave up 8 bases and J gave up 8 bases, with 9 bases separating them. The CDR3 sequence is 11 residues long. Germline lookup yields CDR1 SGHNT and CDR2 YENEEA.

V is TRBV2 and J is TRBJ1-1, with D uncertain. This CDR3 comprises 13 residues. Germline loops: CDR1 SNHLY, CDR2 FYNNEI. The ends were cut back, 1 base at V and 10 bases at J, with 13 bases in the middle. The CDR3 nucleotides read TGTGCCAGCAGTGAAGGATCGCTGTATGGAGCTTTCTTT. Translating gives CASSEGSLYGAFF.

This chain uses TRBV10-3 with TRBJ2-4, with D possibly being TRBD1 (5 bases). V was shortened by 3 bases and J by 2 bases, with 14 bases between the two germline ends. Germline V gene sequence: CDR1 ENHRY, CDR2 SYGVKD. This CDR3 is built from 16 residues. The CDR3 region has the DNA TGTGCCATCAGTGAAGGGCAGGGTGGGTCCAAAAACATTCAGTACTTC. It is translated as CAISEGQGGSKNIQYF.

This clonotype was found many times. This chain connects TRBV7-2 to TRBJ2-7; 7 positions agree with TRBD2. Germline V gene sequence: CDR1 SGHTA, CDR2 FQGNSA. The CDR3 consists of 15 residues. Trimming took 3 bases from V and 6 from J; bases not matched to a gene: 11. The CDR3 DNA follows: TGTGCCAGCAGCTTTAAGGTTAGCGGGTCCCTCGAGCAGTACTTC. As protein: CASSFKVSGSLEQYF. The full variable domain, rest sourced from reference TRBV7-2 and TRBJ2-7, is GAGVSQSPSNKVTEKGKDVELRCDPISGHTALYWYRQSLGQGLEFLIYFQGNSAPDKSGLPSDRFSAERTGGSVSTLTIQRTQQEDSAVYLCASSFKVSGSLEQYFGPGTRLTVT.

The rearrangement uses TRBV19 and TRBJ2-5; 9 nucleotides line up with TRBD1. V shed 6 bases, J shed 4 bases, and the junction held 3 bases outside the gene matches. From germline, CDR1 is LNHDA and CDR2 SQIVND (reference sequence). The length of the CDR3 is 13 residues. CDR3 sequence reads: CASRDRGRETQYF. In DNA, the CDR3 is TGTGCCAGTAGGGACAGGGGAAGAGAGACCCAGTACTTC.

The chain employs TRBV19 and TRBJ1-4; no firm D call. V was pared by 3 bases and J by 3 bases, with 8 bases between. Germline CDR1 LNHDA, CDR2 SQIVND (reference sequence). CDR3 length equals 14 residues. CDR3 in DNA: TGTGCCAGTAGTATGAGAAGAGCTAATGAAAAACTGTTTTTT. Its protein is CASSMRRANEKLFF.

V usage is TRBV29-1 and J usage is TRBJ2-1, with TRBD2 as a possible D gene (6 bases). Germline V CDR1 and CDR2: SQVTM, ANQGSEA. The CDR3 extends over 10 amino acids. Trimming stripped 6 bases from V and 9 bases from J, with 9 bases between. The CDR3 bases are TGCAGCGTGGGACTTTTTGAGCAGTTCTTC. This gives the protein CSVGLFEQFF.

The chain combines TRBV7-6 with TRBJ2-4; 9 bases map to TRBD1. The CDR3 length is 14 residues. Trimming removed 5 bases from V and 15 bases from J; junction bases left unmatched: 14. Germline loops: CDR1 SGHVS, CDR2 FNYEAQ. The CDR3 sequence is CASSPAGTGTGLYF. The CDR3 DNA follows: TGTGCCAGCAGCCCAGCCGGGACAGGGACCGGGTTGTACTTC.

The rearrangement joins TRBV2 to TRBJ2-7; 9 bases align to TRBD1. Per the germline V gene, CDR1 is SNHLY and CDR2 is FYNNEI. The CDR3 runs 15 residues. The trim removed 6 bases at V and 3 bases at J, leaving 9 bases unmatched. CDR3 in DNA: TGTGCCAGCAGCACCGCGGGACAGGGCAACTACGAGCAGTACTTC. It codes for CASSTAGQGNYEQYF.

Concerning this clonotype: This may arise from a read error, as a much more abundant clone is one base away. The chain couples TRBV7-8 to TRBJ2-2; perhaps TRBD2 as D (6 bases). The CDR3 consists of 15 residues. Germline lookup yields CDR1 SGHVS and CDR2 FQNEAQ. CDR3 in DNA: TGTGCCAGCAGCTTAGGATGGGGTTCGGGCGGGGAGCCGTTTTTT. Protein sequence: CASSLGWGSGGEPFF.

This clonotype was observed many times. The chain combines TRBV7-3 with TRBJ2-1; 7 bases map to TRBD2. Looked up from germline, CDR1 is SGHTA and CDR2 is FQGTGA. The trim removed 5 bases at V and 4 bases at J, leaving 11 bases unmatched. This CDR3 spans 16 amino acids. CDR3 in amino acids: CASSTNLAAQYNEQFF. The CDR3 region has the DNA TGTGCCAGCAGCACAAACCTAGCGGCACAATACAATGAGCAGTTCTTC.

This clonotype was recorded at least ten times. The chain recombines TRBV19 with TRBJ2-5; D is ambiguous. From germline, CDR1 is LNHDA and CDR2 SQIVND (reference sequence). Trimming shortened V by 6 bases and J by 1 base, and 12 bases separated the two germline ends. This CDR3 region has 14 residues. This CDR3 reads CASSARRAQETQYF. The CDR3 DNA sequence: TGTGCCAGTAGCGCCAGGAGAGCCCAAGAGACCCAGTACTTC.

V and J are TRBV29-1 and TRBJ1-2; TRBD1 agrees at 10 bases. Per germline, CDR1 SQVTM and CDR2 ANQGSEA. After removal of 4 bases from V and 8 bases from J, the junction contained 7 bases not matched to a gene. CDR3 length: 13 residues. The CDR3 coding sequence is TGCAGCGTTGCTCTGGGACAGGGGATGGGCTACACCTTC. It translates to CSVALGQGMGYTF. The variable domain in full, with the rest retrieved from reference TRBV29-1 and TRBJ1-2, is SAVISQKPSRDICQRGTSLTIQCQVDSQVTMMFWYRQQPGQSLTLIATANQGSEATYESGFVIDKFPISRPNLTFSTLTVSNMSPEDSSIYLCSVALGQGMGYTFGSGTRLTVV.

The CDR3 DNA follows: TGTGCCAGCAGTTCTCCTGCGGGAGGGAGTGACGGGGAGCTGTTTTTT. Translation gives CASSSPAGGSDGELFF. J is TRBJ2-2 and V is TRBV2, with 9 bases aligning to TRBD2. V gave up 5 bases and J gave up 7 bases; unmatched junction bases: 11. This CDR3 contains 16 residues. Germline V lookup: CDR1 SNHLY, CDR2 FYNNEI.

The chain links TRBV30 to TRBJ1-1; no definite D call. The CDR3 has 13 residues. Deletions cut 1 base from V and 3 bases from J, with 9 bases between. Germline CDR1 reads GTSNPN; CDR2 reads SVGIG (reference sequence). CDR3 sequence reads: CAWSGGLDTEAFF. CDR3 nucleotide sequence: TGTGCCTGGAGTGGTGGGTTGGACACTGAAGCTTTCTTT.

The rearrangement uses TRBV19 and TRBJ2-2, with D hard to call. Trimming took off 1 base at V and 6 bases at J, with 3 bases between the two ends. The CDR3 sequence is 12 residues long. From germline, CDR1 is LNHDA and CDR2 SQIVND (reference sequence). The CDR3 spells CASSIGPGELFF. The CDR3 nucleotides read TGTGCCAGTAGTATAGGTCCCGGGGAGCTGTTTTTT.

About this clonotype: At one boundary the junction diverges from the germline segment, which might be a read error. The rearrangement joins TRBV7-3 to TRBJ1-1; the D is unclear. The CDR3 loop spans 13 amino acids. CDR1 and CDR2 (germline): SGHTA, FQGTGA. Written as DNA, the CDR3 is TGTGCCAGCAGCCAGAGACCGAACACTGGAGCTTTCTTT. It is translated as CASSQRPNTGAFF.

This clonotype appeared a few times. The chain combines TRBV5-5 with TRBJ2-2, with 9 positions matching TRBD2. Germline CDR1 SGHKS, CDR2 YYEKEE (reference sequence). Losses at the gene ends were 4 bases for V and 4 bases for J; bases not matched to a gene: 11. The CDR3 has 17 amino acids. This CDR3 reads CASSLGPTSGGTGELFF. Written as DNA, the CDR3 is TGTGCCAGCAGCCTAGGGCCGACTAGCGGAGGCACCGGGGAGCTGTTTTTT.

As concerns this clonotype: Compared with germline, one end of the junction differs, possibly owing to a read error. This chain links TRBV5-1 with TRBJ2-1, with D maybe TRBD1 (6 bases). Germline values: CDR1 SGHRS, CDR2 YFSETQ. The CDR3 consists of 14 residues. The CDR3 bases are TGCGCCAGCAGCTTAGGACAGTTTTTGAATGGGCAGTTCTTC. Amino acid sequence: CASSLGQFLNGQFF.

The chain is built from TRBV24-1 and TRBJ2-2; 10 nucleotides line up with TRBD1. From germline, CDR1 is KGHDR and CDR2 SFDVKD. CDR3 length: 15 amino acids. V dropped 8 bases and J dropped 6; count of bases not matched to a gene: 8. The CDR3 nucleotides read TGTGCCACCATTCTCCGGGACAGGGGACCCGGGGAGCTGTTTTTT. Translated, it gives CATILRDRGPGELFF.

The chain uses TRBV11-1 and TRBJ1-5, with unresolved D. Germline V CDR1 and CDR2: SGHAT, FQDESV (reference sequence). The CDR3 is 17 amino acids. V was cut by 2 bases and J by 7 bases, with 21 bases left in between. The CDR3 nucleotides read TGTGCCAGCAGCTTAAACGCCGATGGGGTTGCAGGCCAGCCCCAGCATTTT. Translation: CASSLNADGVAGQPQHF.